This TCR beta chain was observed in a study of blood T cell repertoires in COVID-19. Clones were sequenced by immunoSEQ multiplex PCR, and TCRdb holds only the in-frame ones, with some missing. The sample lists more than 250,000 clones; roughly 86% were seen once. In germline, CDR1 is SGHRS, CDR2 YFSETQ. This CDR3 spans 13 amino acids. V was pared by 4 bases and J by 2 bases, with 10 bases between. What was sequenced was PBMCs or T cells enriched from blood (not recorded which). The clonotype comes from a woman aged 18 to 35 who had recovered from COVID-19. This chain links TRBV5-1 with TRBJ2-7, with D maybe TRBD1 (6 bases). Here the CDR3 DNA reads TGCGCCAGCAGCCGTGGGACACCCTACGAGCAGTACTTC. It specifies CASSRGTPYEQYF.